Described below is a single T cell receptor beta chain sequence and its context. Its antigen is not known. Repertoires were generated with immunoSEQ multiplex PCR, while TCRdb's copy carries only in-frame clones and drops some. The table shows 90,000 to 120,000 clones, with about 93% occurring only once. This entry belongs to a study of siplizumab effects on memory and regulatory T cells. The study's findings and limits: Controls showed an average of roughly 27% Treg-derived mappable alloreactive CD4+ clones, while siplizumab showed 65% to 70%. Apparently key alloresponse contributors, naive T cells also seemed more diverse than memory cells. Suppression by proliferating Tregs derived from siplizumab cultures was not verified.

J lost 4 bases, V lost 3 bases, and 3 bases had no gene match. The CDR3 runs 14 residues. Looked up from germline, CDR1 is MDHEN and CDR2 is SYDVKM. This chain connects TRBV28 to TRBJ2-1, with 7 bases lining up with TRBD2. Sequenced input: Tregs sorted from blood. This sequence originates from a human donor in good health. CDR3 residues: CASSLGGVYNEQFF. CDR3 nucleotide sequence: TGTGCCAGCAGTTTGGGGGGGGTATACAATGAGCAGTTCTTC.